This is a list of T cell receptor beta chains from one sample in a study of blood T cell repertoires in COVID-19. Measured with immunoSEQ multiplex PCR; TCRdb has only the in-frame clones, and not every one. The data hold nearly 250,000 clones, with around 90% observed a single time. Sequenced sample: PBMCs or T cells enriched from blood (not recorded which). Receptors originate from a man aged 50-59 years who had been exposed to COVID-19. Both conserved end residues are part of each CDR3. Each record gives: CDR3 protein, CDR3 DNA, D gene, clone size, V gene, J gene. A D gene is named only where the DNA matches it firmly. Not every row has a clone size; where given, it reads once, few, many or a size class.

CDR3 protein: CASSSRTGDNEKLFF; CDR3 DNA: TGTGCCAGCAGCTCCCGGACAGGGGATAATGAAAAACTGTTTTTT; D gene: TRBD1; clone size: once; V gene: TRBV7-9; J gene: TRBJ1-4
CDR3 protein: CASSLSTQRNQPQHF; CDR3 DNA: TGTGCCAGCAGCTTATCGACTCAACGCAATCAGCCCCAGCATTTT; D gene: .; clone size: .; V gene: TRBV7-9; J gene: TRBJ1-5
CDR3 protein: CASSPLAGDNEQFF; CDR3 DNA: TGTGCCAGCTCACCACTAGCGGGAGACAATGAGCAGTTCTTC; D gene: TRBD2; clone size: .; V gene: TRBV18; J gene: TRBJ2-1
CDR3 protein: CASSEDRKSTDTQYF; CDR3 DNA: TGTGCCAGCAGCGAGGACAGGAAAAGCACAGATACGCAGTATTTT; D gene: TRBD1; clone size: .; V gene: TRBV7-3; J gene: TRBJ2-3
CDR3 protein: CASSPRPYSYEQYF; CDR3 DNA: TGTGCCAGCTCACCTCGTCCCTACAGCTACGAGCAGTACTTC; D gene: .; clone size: .; V gene: TRBV18; J gene: TRBJ2-7
CDR3 protein: CASSGTPAYYEQYF; CDR3 DNA: TGTGCCAGCAGCGGGACACCAGCCTACTACGAGCAGTACTTC; D gene: .; clone size: .; V gene: TRBV6-5; J gene: TRBJ2-7
CDR3 protein: CATPKEGTEAFF; CDR3 DNA: TGTGCCACCCCCAAGGAGGGAACTGAAGCTTTCTTT; D gene: .; clone size: .; V gene: TRBV5-6; J gene: TRBJ1-1
CDR3 protein: CASSQVGTGGDEQFF; CDR3 DNA: TGCGCCAGCAGCCAAGTTGGGACAGGGGGAGATGAGCAGTTCTTC; D gene: TRBD1; clone size: .; V gene: TRBV4-1; J gene: TRBJ2-1
CDR3 protein: CASSIGASSYNSPLHF; CDR3 DNA: TGTGCCAGTAGTATAGGGGCGAGCTCCTATAATTCACCCCTCCACTTT; D gene: .; clone size: .; V gene: TRBV19; J gene: TRBJ1-6
CDR3 protein: CASRVRDSSYEQYF; CDR3 DNA: TGTGCCAGCAGGGTCCGAGACTCATCCTACGAGCAGTACTTC; D gene: .; clone size: .; V gene: TRBV6-5; J gene: TRBJ2-7
CDR3 protein: CASVGGGYGYTF; CDR3 DNA: TGTGCCAGCGTAGGGGGCGGCTATGGCTACACCTTC; D gene: TRBD1; clone size: .; V gene: TRBV6-5; J gene: TRBJ1-2
CDR3 protein: CASSPQKRSTNTEAFF; CDR3 DNA: TGTGCCAGCAGCCCCCAGAAGAGGTCAACGAACACTGAAGCTTTCTTT; D gene: .; clone size: .; V gene: TRBV4-2; J gene: TRBJ1-1
CDR3 protein: CASSLRDRVYGTDTQYF; CDR3 DNA: TGTGCCAGTAGTCTCCGGGACAGGGTCTACGGCACAGATACGCAGTATTTT; D gene: TRBD1; clone size: few; V gene: TRBV19; J gene: TRBJ2-3
CDR3 protein: CASSLGRPPEQYF; CDR3 DNA: TGTGCCAGCAGTTTAGGCAGGCCCCCTGAGCAGTACTTC; D gene: .; clone size: .; V gene: TRBV28; J gene: TRBJ2-7
CDR3 protein: CASSPRTSGSPDTQYF; CDR3 DNA: TGTGCCAGCAGCCCCCGGACTAGCGGGAGTCCAGATACGCAGTATTTT; D gene: TRBD2; clone size: once; V gene: TRBV3-1/TRBV3-2; J gene: TRBJ2-3
CDR3 protein: CASSTFEDSSGTTDTQYF; CDR3 DNA: TGTGCCAGCAGCACCTTTGAGGACTCTTCCGGAACCACAGATACGCAGTATTTT; D gene: .; clone size: .; V gene: TRBV21-1; J gene: TRBJ2-3
CDR3 protein: CASTQTGLGTEAFF; CDR3 DNA: TGTGCCAGTACTCAGACAGGGTTGGGCACTGAAGCTTTCTTT; D gene: TRBD1; clone size: .; V gene: TRBV19; J gene: TRBJ1-1
CDR3 protein: CASSLWGRGNQPQHF; CDR3 DNA: TGTGCCAGCAGTTTGTGGGGGCGAGGCAATCAGCCCCAGCATTTT; D gene: .; clone size: .; V gene: TRBV27; J gene: TRBJ1-5
CDR3 protein: CASRETLGYNEQFF; CDR3 DNA: TGTGCCAGCCGGGAGACGTTGGGCTACAATGAGCAGTTCTTC; D gene: .; clone size: .; V gene: TRBV5-4; J gene: TRBJ2-1
CDR3 protein: CASSLGQGYTF; CDR3 DNA: TGTGCCAGCAGTTTGGGACAGGGATACACCTTC; D gene: TRBD1; clone size: .; V gene: TRBV6-6; J gene: TRBJ1-2
CDR3 protein: CASSPVPPGQYF; CDR3 DNA: TGTGCCAGCAGCCCCGTTCCCCCCGGGCAGTATTTT; D gene: .; clone size: .; V gene: TRBV28; J gene: TRBJ2-3
CDR3 protein: CASSHGLAGENEQFF; CDR3 DNA: TGTGCCAGCAGCCACGGACTAGCGGGAGAAAATGAGCAGTTCTTC; D gene: TRBD2; clone size: .; V gene: TRBV4-2; J gene: TRBJ2-1
CDR3 protein: CASSIGTGGDGYTF; CDR3 DNA: TGCGCCAGCAGCATCGGGACAGGGGGCGATGGCTACACCTTC; D gene: TRBD1; clone size: .; V gene: TRBV5-1; J gene: TRBJ1-2
CDR3 protein: CATHRGTEYGYTF; CDR3 DNA: TGTGCCACCCACCGGGGGACGGAGTATGGCTACACCTTC; D gene: .; clone size: .; V gene: TRBV19; J gene: TRBJ1-2
CDR3 protein: CASSPEGTRGRETQYF; CDR3 DNA: TGCGCCAGCAGCCCTGAAGGGACTAGAGGCAGGGAGACCCAGTACTTC; D gene: TRBD2; clone size: .; V gene: TRBV5-1; J gene: TRBJ2-5
CDR3 protein: CASSYGFGTEAFF; CDR3 DNA: TGTGCCAGCAGCTACGGGTTTGGTACTGAAGCTTTCTTT; D gene: .; clone size: .; V gene: TRBV5-4; J gene: TRBJ1-1
CDR3 protein: CASGLVQGTEAFF; CDR3 DNA: TGTGCTAGTGGTTTGGTACAGGGGACTGAAGCTTTCTTT; D gene: TRBD1; clone size: .; V gene: TRBV12-5; J gene: TRBJ1-1
CDR3 protein: CASSFIPSTVLNTEAFF; CDR3 DNA: TGTGCCAGCAGCTTTATTCCCTCGACAGTACTGAACACTGAAGCTTTCTTT; D gene: .; clone size: .; V gene: TRBV7-9; J gene: TRBJ1-1
CDR3 protein: CASSSSGGTGKRSLWEQYF; CDR3 DNA: TGTGCCAGCAGCTCTAGTGGAGGGACAGGGAAAAGAAGTCTGTGGGAGCAGTACTTC; D gene: TRBD1; clone size: .; V gene: TRBV7-6; J gene: TRBJ2-7
CDR3 protein: CASSGGPEETQYF; CDR3 DNA: TGCGCCAGCAGCGGGGGCCCGGAAGAGACCCAGTACTTC; D gene: .; clone size: .; V gene: TRBV5-1; J gene: TRBJ2-5
CDR3 protein: CASSSTLAGGPNEQFF; CDR3 DNA: TGCGCCAGCAGCTCGACTCTAGCGGGGGGGCCTAATGAGCAGTTCTTC; D gene: TRBD2; clone size: .; V gene: TRBV5-1; J gene: TRBJ2-1
CDR3 protein: CATSRDALSLAEAFF; CDR3 DNA: TGTGCCACCAGCAGAGATGCCCTGAGTTTAGCTGAAGCTTTCTTT; D gene: .; clone size: .; V gene: TRBV15; J gene: TRBJ1-1
CDR3 protein: CASSFRQNGNEQFF; CDR3 DNA: TGTGCCAGCAGTTTCCGACAGAACGGCAATGAGCAGTTCTTC; D gene: .; clone size: once; V gene: TRBV28; J gene: TRBJ2-1